This TCR beta chain was identified during a study of Ad26.COV2.S vaccination and SARS-CoV-2 variants. Whole-study findings and limits: Possible underestimation of total T cell responses by the TCR breadth and depth analyses was noted. Placebo recipients had lower spike-specific TCR breadth than vaccine recipients. There was reportedly substantial breadth in spike-specific CD8+ and CD4+ T cell responses after vaccination.

The CDR3 spans 12 residues. Germline CDR1 DFQATT, CDR2 SNEGSKA (reference sequence). V lost 3 bases, J lost 9 bases, and 9 bases lay in between. Here immunoSEQ multiplex PCR was the method, and the copy in TCRdb shows in-frame clones only, minus some. This table holds 430,000 or so clones, approximately 89% found once. Comment on this clone: Its matching antigen is unknown.

As for treatment: 15 to 20 received Ad26.COV2.S at low or high dose, single or two shots; about five received placebo; per-sample allocation not given. Specimen acquisition occurred on day 63 following the initial vaccine or placebo injection. An 18-55-year-old adult in Boston served as donor. The sequence was obtained from a person aged 18-65 years who received the Ad26.COV2.S COVID-19 vaccine or a placebo. V and J are TRBV20-1 and TRBJ1-6; no clear D gene. The sample consisted of peripheral blood, taken in a trial of Ad26.COV2.S vaccine versus placebo. CDR3 bases: TGCAGTGCTAGTCAGCCAACTTCACCCCTCCACTTT. Its translation: CSASQPTSPLHF.